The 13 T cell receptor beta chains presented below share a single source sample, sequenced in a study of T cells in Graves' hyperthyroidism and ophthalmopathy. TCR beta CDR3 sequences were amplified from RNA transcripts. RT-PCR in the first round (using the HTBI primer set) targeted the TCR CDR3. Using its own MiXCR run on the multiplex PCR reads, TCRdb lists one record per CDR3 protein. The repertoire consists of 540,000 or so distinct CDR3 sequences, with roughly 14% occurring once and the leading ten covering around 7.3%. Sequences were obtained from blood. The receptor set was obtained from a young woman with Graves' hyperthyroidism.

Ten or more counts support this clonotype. For the CDR3, the DNA is TGCAGTGCTAGACCTACGGACAGGCTAAACACCGGGGAGCTGTTTTTT. Protein sequence: CSARPTDRLNTGELFF. J is TRBJ2-2 and V is TRBV20-1, with TRBD1 matching over 7 bases. The CDR3 sequence is 16 residues long. With 2 bases clipped from V and 2 bases from J, the junction kept 8 bases outside the gene matches. The V gene's germline CDR1 is DFQATT and CDR2 SNEGSKA (reference sequence).

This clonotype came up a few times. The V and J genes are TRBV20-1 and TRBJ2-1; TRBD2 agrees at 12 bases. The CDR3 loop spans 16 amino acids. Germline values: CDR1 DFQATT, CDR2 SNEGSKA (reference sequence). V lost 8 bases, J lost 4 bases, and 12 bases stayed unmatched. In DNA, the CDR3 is TGCAGTACCCCCGATGGACTAGCGGGGACTTACAATGAGCAGTTCTTC. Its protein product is CSTPDGLAGTYNEQFF.

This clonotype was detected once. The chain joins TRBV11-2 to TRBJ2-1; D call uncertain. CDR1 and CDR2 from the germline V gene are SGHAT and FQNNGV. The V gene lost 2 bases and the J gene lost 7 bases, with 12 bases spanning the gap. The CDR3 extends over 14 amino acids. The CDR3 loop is CASSLNDPANEQFF. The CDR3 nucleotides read TGTGCCAGCAGCTTAAATGACCCCGCGAATGAGCAGTTCTTC.

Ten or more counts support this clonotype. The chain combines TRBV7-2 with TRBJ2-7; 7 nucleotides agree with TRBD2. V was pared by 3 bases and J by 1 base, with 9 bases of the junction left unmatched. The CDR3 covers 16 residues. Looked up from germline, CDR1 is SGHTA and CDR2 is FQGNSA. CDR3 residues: CASSLGMTSLSYEQYF. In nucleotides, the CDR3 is TGTGCCAGCAGCTTGGGGATGACTAGCTTATCCTACGAGCAGTACTTC.

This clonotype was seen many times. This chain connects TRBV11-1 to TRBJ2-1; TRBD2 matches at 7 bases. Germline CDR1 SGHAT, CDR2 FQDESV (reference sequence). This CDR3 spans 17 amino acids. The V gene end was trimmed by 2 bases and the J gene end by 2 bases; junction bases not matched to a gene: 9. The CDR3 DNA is TGTGCCAGCAGCTTATTTGGACTAGTATCCGCCTACAATGAGCAGTTCTTC. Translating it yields CASSLFGLVSAYNEQFF.

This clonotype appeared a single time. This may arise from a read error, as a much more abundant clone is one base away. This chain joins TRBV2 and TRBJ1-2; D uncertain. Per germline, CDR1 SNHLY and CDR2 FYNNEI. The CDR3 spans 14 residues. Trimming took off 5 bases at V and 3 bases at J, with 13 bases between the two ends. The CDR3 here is CASSPANSHYGYTF. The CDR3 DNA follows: TGTGCCAGCAGTCCCGCTAACAGTCACTATGGCTACACCTTC.

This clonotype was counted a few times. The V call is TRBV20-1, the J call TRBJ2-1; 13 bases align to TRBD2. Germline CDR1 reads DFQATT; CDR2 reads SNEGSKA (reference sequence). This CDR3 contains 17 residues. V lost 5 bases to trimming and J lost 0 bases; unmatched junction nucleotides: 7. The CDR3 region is CSALTSGRIRSYNEQFF. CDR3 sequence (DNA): TGCAGTGCTCTGACTAGCGGGAGGATCCGCTCCTACAATGAGCAGTTCTTC.

In DNA, the CDR3 is TGTGCCAGCAGCTTAACTCAGGGTAACGCTTCACCCCTCCACTTT. Protein product: CASSLTQGNASPLHF. This sequence joins TRBV7-9 and TRBJ1-6, with D possibly TRBD1 on 5 matching bases. Trimming cost V 2 bases and J 9 bases, with 14 bases left between them. The CDR3 sequence is 15 residues long. The germline CDR1 and CDR2 sequences are SEHNR and FQNEAQ (reference sequence). The full variable domain, with the rest looked up from reference TRBV7-9 and TRBJ1-6, is DTGVSQNPRHKITKRGQNVTFRCDPISEHNRLYWYRQTLGQGPEFLTYFQNEAQLEKSRLLSDRFSAERPKGSFSTLEIQRTEQGDSAMYLCASSLTQGNASPLHFGNGTRLTVT.

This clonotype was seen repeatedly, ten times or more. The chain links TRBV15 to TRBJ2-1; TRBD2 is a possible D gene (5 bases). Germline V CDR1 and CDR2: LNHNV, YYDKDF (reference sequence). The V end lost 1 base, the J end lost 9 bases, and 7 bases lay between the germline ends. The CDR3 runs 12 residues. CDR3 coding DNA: TGTGCCACCAGCAGAGGAGGGAGTGAGCAGTTCTTC. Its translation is CATSRGGSEQFF.

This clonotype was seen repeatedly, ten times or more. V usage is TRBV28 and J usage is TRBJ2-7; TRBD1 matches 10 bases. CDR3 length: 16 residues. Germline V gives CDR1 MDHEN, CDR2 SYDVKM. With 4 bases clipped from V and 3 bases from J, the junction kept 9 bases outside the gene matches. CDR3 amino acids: CASSSRWTGGFYEQYF. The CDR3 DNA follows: TGTGCCAGCAGTTCGCGATGGACAGGGGGATTCTACGAGCAGTACTTC.

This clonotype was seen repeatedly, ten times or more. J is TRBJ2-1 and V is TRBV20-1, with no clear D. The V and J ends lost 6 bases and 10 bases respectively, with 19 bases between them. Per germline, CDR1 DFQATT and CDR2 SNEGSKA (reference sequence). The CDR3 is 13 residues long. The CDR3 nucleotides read TGCAGTGCCGCGGAAAACTCGGTCCACGAGCAGTTCTTC. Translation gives CSAAENSVHEQFF.

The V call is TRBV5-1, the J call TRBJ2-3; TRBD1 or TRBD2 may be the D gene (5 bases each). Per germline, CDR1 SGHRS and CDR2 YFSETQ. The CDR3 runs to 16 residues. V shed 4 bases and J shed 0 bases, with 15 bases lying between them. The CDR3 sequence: CASSPGTTTSTDTQYF. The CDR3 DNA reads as TGCGCCAGCAGCCCCGGGACCACGACTAGCACAGATACGCAGTATTTT.

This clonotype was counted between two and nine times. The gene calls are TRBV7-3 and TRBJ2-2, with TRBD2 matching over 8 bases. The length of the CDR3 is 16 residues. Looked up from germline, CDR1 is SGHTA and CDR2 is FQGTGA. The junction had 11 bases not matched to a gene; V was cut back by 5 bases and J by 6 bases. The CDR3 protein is CASSLRGAGGSGELFF. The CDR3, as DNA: TGTGCCAGCAGCCTCCGGGGTGCGGGAGGATCCGGGGAGCTGTTTTTT.